A single TCR beta chain is shown here with its context. Its specificity is unknown. One end of the junction varies from germline; a read error may be responsible. These data come from a study of tumor-infiltrating lymphocytes in primary liver carcinoma. The overall study: Each sample had roughly 3.65 to 7.13 million productive TCRbeta reads regardless of tissue type. Study-level findings and limits: The top-250-clone fraction was significantly higher in tumors than in blood (p = 0.039).

The roughly 17-31 mg bulk tissue piece was not sorted before simultaneous RNA and DNA extraction. Surgical resection was used to treat these primary liver carcinoma patients. Using a constant-region primer together with ProtoScript II reverse transcriptase, TCR beta cDNA was made from approximately 0.55 ug of total RNA. Slightly modified ARM-PCR served as the procedure for the TCR beta libraries. These libraries came from three rounds of nested multiplex PCR. Use of TRBV1-TRBV30 forward primers with a C-beta reverse primer characterized the first two PCR rounds, which lasted nine to eleven cycles each. TCRdb re-analysed the multiplex PCR reads in MiXCR, keeping a single row per CDR3 protein. The sample includes approximately 53,000 distinct CDR3 sequences, about 77% of them seen just once. This CDR3 spans 11 amino acids. The germline V gene has CDR1 SGHNT and CDR2 YYREEE (reference sequence).

This receptor was taken from a man between 35 and 55 years old with primary liver carcinoma and hepatitis B virus infection. Sequencing used liver tumor tissue from sampling region 5. The subset was: tumor region T5, tumor centre. The V gene is TRBV5-4, the J gene TRBJ2-3; D is unclear. The CDR3 region has the DNA TGTGCCAGCAACCAGAATGAAAGGAGAGATTTT. This gives the protein CASNQNERRDF.